This T cell receptor (beta chain) was observed in a study of blood T cell repertoires in COVID-19. Study summary: Acute-phase and convalescent COVID-19 samples originated in the United States, Italy and Spain.

Assay: immunoSEQ multiplex PCR; the TCRdb copy retains only in-frame clones and omits some. This sample yields almost 50,000 clones, of which about nine tenths are seen a single time; approximately 4% belongs to the top ten. Trimming removed 4 bases at V and 2 bases at J, with 14 bases between. This CDR3 contains 15 residues. Germline V gives CDR1 LGHNT, CDR2 FRNRAP. The material sequenced was peripheral blood. The genes are TRBV12-5 and TRBJ1-1; unclear D gene. This receptor was identified in a human donor in a cohort sampled during active COVID-19. CDR3 sequence: CASGWKIGGNTEAFF. DNA of the CDR3: TGTGCTAGTGGTTGGAAAATCGGCGGCAACACTGAAGCTTTCTTT.